This T cell receptor beta chain was captured in a study of blood T cell repertoires in COVID-19. Clones were sequenced by immunoSEQ multiplex PCR, and TCRdb holds only the in-frame ones, with some missing. The data hold about 130,000 clones, with around 83% observed a single time. Germline loops: CDR1 MNHEY, CDR2 SMNVEV (reference sequence). V shed 2 bases, J shed 6 bases, and the junction held 7 bases outside the gene matches. This CDR3 has 16 amino acids. This receptor was obtained from a woman between 50 and 59 years old with acute or convalescent COVID-19. The V gene is TRBV27, the J gene TRBJ1-6; 7 nucleotides align to TRBD1. Material for sequencing was peripheral blood. CDR3 residues: CASSLRQGFVNSPLHF. CDR3 coding DNA: TGTGCCAGCAGTTTAAGACAGGGTTTTGTTAATTCACCCCTCCACTTT.